Presented here are 4 T cell receptor beta chains from one specimen sequenced in a study of control samples from healthy donors and cancer patients. This table comes from immunoSEQ multiplex PCR, and its TCRdb copy is limited to in-frame clones, with some not included. The sample has roughly 180,000 clones, under 95% seen once; the top ten hold more than 1.1%. Input material: blood. The receptors stem from a woman aged 18-35 years in good health.

The CDR3 loop is CASSQDRAFF. The CDR3 nucleotides read TGTGCCAGCAGTCAGGACAGGGCTTTCTTT. V usage is TRBV7-9 and J usage is TRBJ1-1; TRBD1 aligns across 7 bases. From germline, CDR1 is SEHNR and CDR2 FQNEAQ (reference sequence). V shed 6 bases and J 11 bases; nucleotides not matched to a gene: 3. The CDR3 is 10 amino acids.

This clone was seen only a few times. The rearrangement joins TRBV19 to TRBJ2-1, with 11 bases fitting TRBD2. Germline V gene data show CDR1 as LNHDA and CDR2 as SQIVND (reference sequence). The junction had 7 bases not matched to a gene; V was cut back by 5 bases and J by 7 bases. The CDR3 spans 15 residues. CDR3: CASSSTSGSRNEQFF. The DNA of the CDR3 is TGTGCCAGTAGTTCAACTAGCGGGAGTAGAAATGAGCAGTTCTTC.

The V gene is TRBV12-3 or TRBV12-4, the J gene TRBJ1-4; no definite D call. The length of the CDR3 is 12 residues. V gave up 5 bases and J gave up 7 bases, with 8 bases separating them. The CDR3 loop is CASSVYGEKLFF. The CDR3 coding sequence is TGTGCCAGCAGTGTATACGGTGAAAAACTGTTTTTT.

The genes are TRBV24-1 and TRBJ2-7; the D gene is possibly TRBD1 (6 bases). CDR3 length: 12 residues. The V end lost 5 bases, the J end lost 6 bases, and 10 bases lay between the germline ends. Looked up from germline, CDR1 is KGHDR and CDR2 is SFDVKD. The CDR3 DNA is TGTGCCACCAGTGGTCTCAGGGGCGAGCAGTACTTC. Translation: CATSGLRGEQYF.